This T cell receptor (beta chain) was captured by sequencing in a study of post-analysis software for immune sequencing data. Study as a whole: Relapsing-remitting, secondary progressive and progressive-relapsing courses of multiple sclerosis were included. Points from the study as a whole: Controls showed lower frequencies than patients for five or six TRBV segments, and TRBV5-6, TRBV5-1 and TRBV20-1 were among these. Multiple sclerosis was associated with a significant reduction in normalized Chao1 diversity relative to controls. Same-batch samples co-clustered strongly by F measure.

TCR beta cDNA libraries included unique molecular identifiers. The yield from roughly 1 to 10 million T cells was around 500,000 cDNA molecules in total. From the PCR reads, TCRdb called clonotypes with MiXCR, one entry per CDR3 protein. This table has approximately 400,000 distinct CDR3 sequences, less than 40% appearing once. The sample holds a few counts of this clonotype. What it binds is unknown. V lost 1 base, J lost 6 bases, and 4 bases lay in between. Germline V lookup: CDR1 SNHLY, CDR2 FYNNEI. CDR3 size: 11 residues. The TCR sequence derives from a girl aged 10 to 17 with multiple sclerosis. The chain has TRBV2 and TRBJ2-7; D is unclear. The source material was blood. DNA of the CDR3: TGTGCCAGCAGTGAAGAAGGCGAGCAGTACTTC. Protein product: CASSEEGEQYF. The whole variable domain, filled in from reference TRBV2 and TRBJ2-7, reads EPEVTQTPSHQVTQMGQEVILRCVPISNHLYFYWYRQILGQKVEFLVSFYNNEISEKSEIFDDQFSVERPDGSNFTLKIRSTKLEDSAMYFCASSEEGEQYFGPGTRLTVT.